What follows are 24 T cell receptor beta chains derived from one specimen sequenced in a study of OX40 agonist ivuxolimab in advanced cancers. The repertoire was sequenced with immunoSEQ multiplex PCR; TCRdb's copy has only in-frame clones and lacks some. In the table there are 40,000 to 50,000 clones, around nine tenths of which are singletons. Source: CD4+ or CD8+ T cells sorted from blood, taken in a trial of the OX40 agonist ivuxolimab. All receptors derive from an adult with an advanced solid tumor such as melanoma, head and neck, liver or kidney cancer.

This rearrangement joins TRBV5-1 to TRBJ2-5, with D possibly matching TRBD2 (5 bases). This CDR3 has 15 residues. Looked up from germline, CDR1 is SGHRS and CDR2 is YFSETQ. The V gene lost 0 bases and the J gene lost 2 bases, with 11 bases spanning the gap. CDR3 bases: TGCGCCAGCAGCTTGGGATGGCTAGCACAAGAGACCCAGTACTTC. Protein sequence: CASSLGWLAQETQYF.

V is TRBV7-3 and J is TRBJ2-7; D not resolved. CDR1 SGHTA and CDR2 FQGTGA come from the germline V gene. This CDR3 contains 15 residues. V gave up 2 bases and J gave up 0 bases, with 11 bases separating them. The CDR3 protein is CASSLGRPNSYEQYF. In nucleotides, the CDR3 is TGTGCCAGCAGCTTAGGCAGACCCAACTCCTACGAGCAGTACTTC.

The gene calls are TRBV10-1 and TRBJ2-7; D tentatively fits TRBD1 or TRBD2 (5 bases each). Looked up from germline, CDR1 is WNHNN and CDR2 is SYGVQD (reference sequence). The CDR3 length is 16 residues. The V end was cut by 0 bases, the J end by 0 bases, with 12 bases between. CDR3 DNA: TGCGCCAGCAGTGAGTCGAGGGGATCTACCTCCTACGAGCAGTACTTC. Encoded protein: CASSESRGSTSYEQYF.

This chain connects TRBV6-6 to TRBJ1-1; D not certain. CDR1 and CDR2 from the germline V gene are MNHNY and SVGAGI (reference sequence). The CDR3 covers 15 residues. The V end lost 7 bases, the J end lost 1 base, and 16 bases lay between the germline ends. Written as DNA, the CDR3 is TGTGCCAGCATCCCGGGAGCGGCCAAGAACACTGAAGCTTTCTTT. Protein product: CASIPGAAKNTEAFF.

J is TRBJ2-2 and V is TRBV6-5; TRBD1 matches 7 bases. Germline V gene sequence: CDR1 MNHEY, CDR2 SVGAGI. After removal of 6 bases from V and 2 bases from J, the junction contained 6 bases not matched to a gene. This CDR3 is built from 15 residues. The CDR3, as DNA: TGTGCCAGCAGCATCACAGGGGCAAACACCGGGGAGCTGTTTTTT. This encodes CASSITGANTGELFF.

The chain uses TRBV5-6 and TRBJ2-3, with TRBD1 as a possible D gene (5 bases). V was trimmed by 1 base and J by 4 bases, leaving 10 bases between them. The CDR3 is 14 residues long. CDR1 and CDR2 (germline): SGHDT, YYEEEE. CDR3 in amino acids: CASSLQGFADTQYF. The CDR3 DNA reads TGTGCCAGCAGCTTGCAGGGTTTCGCAGATACGCAGTATTTT.

The chain carries TRBV4-1 and TRBJ2-1; D might be TRBD1 (5 bases). CDR1 MGHRA and CDR2 YSYEKL come from the germline V gene. V dropped 1 base and J dropped 0 bases, with 10 bases sitting between them. CDR3 length: 16 amino acids. In DNA, the CDR3 is TGCGCCAGCAGCCAAGGACAGTCCCTCTCCTACAATGAGCAGTTCTTC. Residues: CASSQGQSLSYNEQFF.

This chain uses TRBV10-3 with TRBJ2-7; tentative D call: TRBD1 (5 bases). The CDR3 consists of 13 residues. The germline V and J ends were trimmed by 6 bases and 7 bases, with 16 bases remaining between them. Germline CDR1 ENHRY, CDR2 SYGVKD. The CDR3 DNA reads TGTGCCATCAGGGACACCGAACGTAAGGAGCAGTACTTC. It encodes CAIRDTERKEQYF.

The V gene is TRBV2, the J gene TRBJ1-1; 7 bases fit TRBD1. The V segment lost 2 bases and the J segment 4 bases; nucleotides outside the gene matches: 4. The CDR3 has 14 residues. From germline, CDR1 is SNHLY and CDR2 FYNNEI. CDR3 region: CASSEWAGGTEAFF. In DNA form, the CDR3 reads TGTGCCAGCAGTGAATGGGCAGGGGGCACTGAAGCTTTCTTT. The variable domain in full, with the rest retrieved from reference TRBV2 and TRBJ1-1, is EPEVTQTPSHQVTQMGQEVILRCVPISNHLYFYWYRQILGQKVEFLVSFYNNEISEKSEIFDDQFSVERPDGSNFTLKIRSTKLEDSAMYFCASSEWAGGTEAFFGQGTRLTVV.

The chain is built from TRBV5-1 and TRBJ2-1; TRBD2 matches at 10 bases. The CDR3 is made up of 14 amino acids. Per the germline V gene, CDR1 is SGHRS and CDR2 is YFSETQ. J lost 14 bases, V lost 0 bases, and 8 bases had no gene match. The CDR3 DNA reads as TGCGCCAGCAGCTTGGGAACTAGCGGGGCCGGGGAGTTCTTC. This encodes CASSLGTSGAGEFF.

The V and J genes are TRBV18 and TRBJ1-1; D is unresolved. This CDR3 region has 16 residues. Trimming took off 0 bases at V and 1 base at J, with 12 bases between the two ends. In germline, CDR1 is KGHSH, CDR2 LQKENI. CDR3 residues: CASSPPGWLGNTEAFF. CDR3 DNA sequence: TGTGCCAGCTCACCACCGGGGTGGCTGGGGAACACTGAAGCTTTCTTT.

The V gene is TRBV7-2, the J gene TRBJ2-5, with TRBD1 identical over 7 bases. The CDR3 loop spans 15 amino acids. Losses at the gene ends were 3 bases for V and 1 base for J; bases not matched to a gene: 5. Germline V gene lookup returns CDR1 SGHTA and CDR2 FQGNSA. In DNA form, the CDR3 reads TGTGCCAGCAGCTTTTACAGGGGCCTCCAAGAGACCCAGTACTTC. Protein: CASSFYRGLQETQYF.

The chain uses TRBV5-4 and TRBJ2-7, with D tentatively TRBD1 (5 bases). Trimming pared 2 bases from V and 5 bases from J, leaving 11 bases between. Looked up from germline, CDR1 is SGHNT and CDR2 is YYREEE (reference sequence). There are 13 residues in the CDR3. The CDR3 here is CASSFNQGHEQYF. CDR3 sequence (DNA): TGTGCCAGCAGCTTTAACCAGGGTCACGAGCAGTACTTC.

The J gene is TRBJ1-3, the V gene TRBV11-2, with a weak D call TRBD1 (6 bases). CDR3 size: 14 residues. Trimming took 10 bases from V and 4 from J, leaving 17 bases between them. From germline, CDR1 is SGHAT and CDR2 FQNNGV. DNA for the CDR3: TGTGCCACCTCTTGGGGGGCCGGGGGAAACACCATATATTTT. Its translation is CATSWGAGGNTIYF.

The V call is TRBV5-1, the J call TRBJ1-1; no reliable D call. The V gene's germline CDR1 is SGHRS and CDR2 YFSETQ. The CDR3 runs 13 residues. Trimming pared 4 bases from V and 6 bases from J, leaving 13 bases between. CDR3 nucleotides: TGCGCCAGCAGCCCTGGAGATGGGGCTGAAGCTTTCTTT. It yields the protein CASSPGDGAEAFF.

This clone was seen more than once but under ten times. V gene TRBV30 combines with J gene TRBJ2-6; D unresolved. The V end was cut by 7 bases, the J end by 0 bases, with 10 bases between. The CDR3 has 14 residues. Looked up from germline, CDR1 is GTSNPN and CDR2 is SVGIG (reference sequence). Here the CDR3 DNA reads TGTGCCTCAGGATCAGGCTCTGGGGCCAACGTCCTGACTTTC. This sequence encodes CASGSGSGANVLTF. Using reference TRBV30 and TRBJ2-6 for the parts outside the CDR3, the full variable domain is SQTIHQWPATLVQPVGSPLSLECTVEGTSNPNLYWYRQAAGRGLQLLFYSVGIGQISSEVPQNLSASRPQDRQFILSSKKLLLSDSGFYLCASGSGSGANVLTFGAGSRLTVL.

This clone has just one count. The V call is TRBV4-1, the J call TRBJ2-7; TRBD2 might be the D (6 bases). V was clipped by 3 bases and J by 10 bases, with 16 bases between them. The CDR3 sequence is 13 residues long. CDR1 MGHRA and CDR2 YSYEKL come from the germline V gene. Written as DNA, the CDR3 is TGCGCCAGCAGCCATCCCCGGGACTCCCTCCAGTACTTC. The encoded protein is CASSHPRDSLQYF.

V and J are TRBV6-5 and TRBJ1-4; a weak D match, TRBD1 (5 bases). Germline values: CDR1 MNHEY, CDR2 SVGAGI. V lost 7 bases, J lost 7 bases, and 13 bases lay in between. The CDR3 runs 13 residues. The CDR3 here is CASTRAMFEKLFF. The CDR3 bases are TGTGCCAGCACCAGGGCGATGTTTGAAAAACTGTTTTTT.

V and J are TRBV7-3 and TRBJ2-7, with D possibly TRBD1 on 6 matching bases. Trimming removed 2 bases at V and 2 bases at J, with 7 bases between. This CDR3 is built from 13 residues. Looked up from germline, CDR1 is SGHTA and CDR2 is FQGTGA. The CDR3 region has the DNA TGTGCCAGCAGCTTAGAGGGGGCCTACGAGCAGTACTTC. Protein sequence: CASSLEGAYEQYF.

The chain carries TRBV6-6 and TRBJ1-2, with 10 positions matching TRBD1. The CDR3 loop spans 13 amino acids. The V and J ends lost 6 bases and 5 bases, in that order; junction bases with no gene match: 3. Germline V gene sequence: CDR1 MNHNY, CDR2 SVGAGI (reference sequence). This CDR3 reads CASRPGQGYGYTF. The CDR3 coding sequence is TGTGCCAGCAGACCGGGACAGGGGTATGGCTACACCTTC.

The V gene is TRBV7-3, the J gene TRBJ1-1; D gene ambiguous. Between the trimmed V and J ends, which lost 7 bases and 1 base, there was a span of 7 bases. The length of the CDR3 is 12 residues. Germline CDR1 SGHTA, CDR2 FQGTGA. This chain's CDR3 is CASIRRNTEAFF. CDR3 coding DNA: TGTGCCAGCATCCGCAGGAACACTGAAGCTTTCTTT. Supplemented by reference TRBV7-3 and TRBJ1-1, the full variable domain reads GAGVSQTPSNKVTEKGKYVELRCDPISGHTALYWYRQSLGQGPEFLIYFQGTGAADDSGLPNDRFFAVRPEGSVSTLKIQRTERGDSAVYLCASIRRNTEAFFGQGTRLTVV.

This chain connects TRBV7-2 to TRBJ1-4; D not certain. CDR3 length: 14 residues. V was cut by 1 base and J by 8 bases, with 11 bases left in between. Germline loops: CDR1 SGHTA, CDR2 FQGNSA. The DNA of the CDR3 is TGTGCCAGCAGCTTAGGTGGATTTGGGGAAAAACTGTTTTTT. Its translation is CASSLGGFGEKLFF. The full variable domain, rest sourced from reference TRBV7-2 and TRBJ1-4, is GAGVSQSPSNKVTEKGKDVELRCDPISGHTALYWYRQSLGQGLEFLIYFQGNSAPDKSGLPSDRFSAERTGGSVSTLTIQRTQQEDSAVYLCASSLGGFGEKLFFGSGTQLSVL.

The chain couples TRBV5-1 to TRBJ1-6, with unresolved D. V was trimmed by 0 bases and J by 9 bases, leaving 13 bases between them. There are 15 residues in the CDR3. The germline gives CDR1 SGHRS, CDR2 YFSETQ. The CDR3 nucleotides read TGCGCCAGCAGCTTGGCCGGGCAGGAACGTTCACCCCTCCACTTT. It specifies CASSLAGQERSPLHF.

The chain is built from TRBV28 and TRBJ1-3; weak D call: TRBD1 (5 bases). V was shortened by 6 bases and J by 8 bases, with 20 bases between the two germline ends. The CDR3 consists of 15 residues. Germline V gene data show CDR1 as MDHEN and CDR2 as SYDVKM. The CDR3 sequence: CASRGGDLGSHTIYF. The CDR3 DNA reads as TGTGCCAGCAGGGGGGGGGACCTGGGGTCGCACACCATATATTTT.